What follows are 5 T cell receptor beta chains derived from one specimen sequenced in a study of CD8+ T cells in alopecia areata. Sequencing templates came from extracted RNA that was reverse transcribed into cDNA. Measured with immunoSEQ multiplex PCR; TCRdb has only the in-frame clones, and not every one. The sample holds around 270,000 clones, roughly 60% seen once. Treatment in this sample: oral pan-JAK inhibitor, 5-10 mg twice daily. This specimen consisted of CD4+ T cells sorted from blood, obtained at week 24, from a patient treated with tofacitinib. These receptor sequences come from a human donor with alopecia areata.

The chain employs TRBV5-1 and TRBJ2-7; D may be TRBD1 or TRBD2 (9 bases each). The germline V gene encodes CDR1 SGHRS and CDR2 YFSETQ. V was pared by 3 bases and J by 3 bases, with 16 bases between. The CDR3 contains 15 residues. The CDR3 here is CASSSSGTGLYEQYF. Written as DNA, the CDR3 is TGCGCCAGCAGCTCTAGCGGGACAGGGCTCTACGAGCAGTACTTC.

This clone appeared a few times. The gene calls are TRBV5-1 and TRBJ1-6, with unresolved D. The V and J ends lost 0 bases and 10 bases respectively, with 11 bases between them. This CDR3 is built from 14 residues. Germline CDR1 reads SGHRS; CDR2 reads YFSETQ. In DNA, the CDR3 is TGCGCCAGCAGCTTGGAAGGGCTTCGGTCACCCCTCCACTTT. Translated, it gives CASSLEGLRSPLHF.

This sequence joins TRBV30 and TRBJ2-1; D assignment may be TRBD1 or TRBD2 (6 bases each). The CDR3 length is 14 residues. Between the trimmed V and J ends, which lost 4 bases and 2 bases, there was a span of 12 bases. Germline V lookup: CDR1 GTSNPN, CDR2 SVGIG (reference sequence). The CDR3 coding sequence is TGTGCCTGGACTCAGGAGGGGGCCTACAATGAGCAGTTCTTC. Translating gives CAWTQEGAYNEQFF.

V and J are TRBV7-9 and TRBJ2-1, with 13 bases identical to TRBD2. Losses at the gene ends were 5 bases for V and 0 bases for J; bases not matched to a gene: 7. The CDR3 runs to 18 residues. Germline CDR1 and CDR2: SEHNR and FQNEAQ (reference sequence). The CDR3 loop is CASSARLAGGSSYNEQFF. The CDR3, as DNA: TGTGCCAGCAGCGCACGACTAGCGGGGGGTAGCTCCTACAATGAGCAGTTCTTC.

This chain links TRBV25-1 with TRBJ2-3, with 9 positions matching TRBD1. The CDR3 is 17 residues long. Germline CDR1 reads MGHDK; CDR2 reads SYGVNS. The junction had 12 bases not matched to a gene; V was cut back by 4 bases and J by 4 bases. The CDR3 DNA sequence: TGTGCCAGCAGTGCCCGCCGGGACAGGGCATATCCAGATACGCAGTATTTT. Translated: CASSARRDRAYPDTQYF.